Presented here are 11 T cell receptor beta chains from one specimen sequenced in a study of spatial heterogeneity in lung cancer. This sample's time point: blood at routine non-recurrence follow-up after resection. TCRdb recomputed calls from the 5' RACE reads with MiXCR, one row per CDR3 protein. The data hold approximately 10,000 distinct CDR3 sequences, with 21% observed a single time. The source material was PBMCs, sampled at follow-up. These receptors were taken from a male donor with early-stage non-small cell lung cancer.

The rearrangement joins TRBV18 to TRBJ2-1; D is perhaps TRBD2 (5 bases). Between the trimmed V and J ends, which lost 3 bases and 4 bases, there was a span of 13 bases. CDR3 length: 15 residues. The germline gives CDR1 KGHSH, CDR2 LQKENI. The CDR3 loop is CASSPPGEPYNEQFF. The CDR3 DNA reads TGTGCCAGCTCACCGCCCGGGGAACCTTACAATGAGCAGTTCTTC.

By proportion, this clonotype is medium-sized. CDR3 in DNA: TGTGCCAGCAGCTTAGGGGGTAGTTTAATTAATGAGCAGTTCTTC. Protein sequence: CASSLGGSLINEQFF. The J gene is TRBJ2-1, the V gene TRBV7-8; D gene uncertain. Looked up from germline, CDR1 is SGHVS and CDR2 is FQNEAQ. Trimming left V 1 base short and J 7 bases short, with 14 bases between. The CDR3 length is 15 residues.

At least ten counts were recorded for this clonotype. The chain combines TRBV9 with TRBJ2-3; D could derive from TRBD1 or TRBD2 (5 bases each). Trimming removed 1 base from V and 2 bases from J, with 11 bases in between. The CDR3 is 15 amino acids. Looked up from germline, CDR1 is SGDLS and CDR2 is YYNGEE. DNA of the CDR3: TGTGCCAGCAGCGTATGGGGGAACCCCACAGATACGCAGTATTTT. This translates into CASSVWGNPTDTQYF.

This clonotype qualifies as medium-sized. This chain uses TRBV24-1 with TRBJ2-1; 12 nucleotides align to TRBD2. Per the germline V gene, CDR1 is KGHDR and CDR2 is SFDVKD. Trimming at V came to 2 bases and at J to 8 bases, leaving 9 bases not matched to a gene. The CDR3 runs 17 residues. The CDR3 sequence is CATSDSDLAGGLYEQFF. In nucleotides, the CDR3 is TGTGCCACCAGTGATTCAGATCTAGCGGGGGGGCTTTATGAGCAGTTCTTC.

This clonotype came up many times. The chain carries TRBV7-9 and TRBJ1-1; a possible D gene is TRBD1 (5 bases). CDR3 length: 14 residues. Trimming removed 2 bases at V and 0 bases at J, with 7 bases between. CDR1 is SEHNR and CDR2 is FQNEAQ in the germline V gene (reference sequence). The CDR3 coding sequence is TGTGCCAGCAGCTTACAGGGCTTGAACACTGAAGCTTTCTTT. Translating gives CASSLQGLNTEAFF.

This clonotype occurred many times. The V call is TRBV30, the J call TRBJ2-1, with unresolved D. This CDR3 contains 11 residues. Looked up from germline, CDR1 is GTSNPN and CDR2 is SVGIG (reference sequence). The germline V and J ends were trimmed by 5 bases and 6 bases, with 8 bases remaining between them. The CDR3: CAWAQLNEQFF. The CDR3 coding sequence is TGTGCCTGGGCACAGCTCAATGAGCAGTTCTTC.

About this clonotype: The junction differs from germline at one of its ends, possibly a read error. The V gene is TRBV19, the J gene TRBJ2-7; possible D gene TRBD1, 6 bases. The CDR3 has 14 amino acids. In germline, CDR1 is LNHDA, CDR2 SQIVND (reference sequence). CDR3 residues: CASSGPGQSYEQYF. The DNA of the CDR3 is TGTGCCAGTAGTGGACCGGGACAATCCTACGAACAGTACTTC. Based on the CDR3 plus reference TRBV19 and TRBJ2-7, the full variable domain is DGGITQSPKYLFRKEGQNVTLSCEQNLNHDAMYWYRQDPGQGLRLIYYSQIVNDFQKGDIAEGYSVSREKKESFPLTVTSAQKNPTAFYLCASSGPGQSYEQYFGPGTRLTVT.

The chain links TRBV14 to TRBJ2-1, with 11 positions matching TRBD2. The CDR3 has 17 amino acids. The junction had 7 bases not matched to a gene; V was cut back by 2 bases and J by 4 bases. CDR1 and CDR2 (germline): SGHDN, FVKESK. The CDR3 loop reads CASSQSQLAGVYNEQFF. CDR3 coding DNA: TGTGCCAGCAGCCAATCACAACTAGCGGGGGTGTACAATGAGCAGTTCTTC.

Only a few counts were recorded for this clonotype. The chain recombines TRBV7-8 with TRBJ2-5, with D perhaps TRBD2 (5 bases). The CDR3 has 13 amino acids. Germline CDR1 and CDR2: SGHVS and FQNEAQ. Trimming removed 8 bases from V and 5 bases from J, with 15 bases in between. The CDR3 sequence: CASAPGSGETQYF. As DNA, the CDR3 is TGTGCCAGCGCTCCGGGGTCCGGGGAGACCCAGTACTTC.

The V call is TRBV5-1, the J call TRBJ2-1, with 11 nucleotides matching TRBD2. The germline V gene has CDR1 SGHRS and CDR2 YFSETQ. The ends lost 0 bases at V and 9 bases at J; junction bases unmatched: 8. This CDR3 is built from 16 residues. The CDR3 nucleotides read TGCGCCAGCAGCTTGGCTCCCCTAGCGGGGGGCACTGAGCAGTTCTTC. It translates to CASSLAPLAGGTEQFF.

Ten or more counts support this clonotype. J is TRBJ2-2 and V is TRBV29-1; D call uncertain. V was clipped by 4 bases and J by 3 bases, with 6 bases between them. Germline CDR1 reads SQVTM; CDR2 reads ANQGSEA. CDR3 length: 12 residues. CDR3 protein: CSVAFYTGELFF. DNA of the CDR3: TGCAGCGTTGCTTTCTACACCGGGGAGCTGTTTTTT.